The present entry profiles one TCR beta chain with its context. The CDR3 runs to 16 residues. The germline V gene encodes CDR1 SGHRS and CDR2 YFSETQ. Trimming took 3 bases from V and 2 from J, leaving 16 bases between them. The sample comes from a study of blood T cells in healthy people across ages. A sample-barcoded 5' primer and a J-beta primer mix were used in a second PCR of about 7 to 12 cycles. TCRdb reprocessed the 5' RACE reads via MiXCR and lists one record per CDR3 protein. The sample has roughly 500,000 distinct CDR3 sequences, roughly a quarter seen once; the top ten hold less than 20%. Sequenced material: blood. The TCR sequence derives from a woman in her sixties or seventies in good health. V usage is TRBV5-1 and J usage is TRBJ2-3; TRBD1 is a possible D gene (5 bases). For the CDR3, the DNA is TGCGCCAGCAGCTCGAGATTGGACATTTACACAGATACGCAGTATTTT. The encoded protein is CASSSRLDIYTDTQYF.